Sequencing of this TCR beta chain was carried out in a study of monozygotic twins with inflammatory bowel disease. The study's findings and limits: Distinguishing T cell subtypes was not possible. People with IBD had fewer clonotypes in common with others than healthy twins did, especially with disease activity.

The CDR3 totals 15 residues. CDR1 is ENHRY and CDR2 is SYGVKD in the germline V gene. The authors used 3500 ng of total RNA per TCR library. The UMIs carried a 6-nucleotide sample barcode, and they were added by template switching. With the 5' RACE reads reprocessed, TCRdb shows one record per CDR3 protein and no DNA. With 190,000 or so distinct CDR3 sequences in the sample, the ten largest clones hold 1.5% to 2%. A word on this clonotype: Its antigen is undetermined.

Input material: blood. This clonotype was obtained from a human donor with ulcerative colitis or Crohn's disease, or a healthy co-twin of an affected twin (not recorded which). The V call is TRBV10-3, the J call TRBJ1-1; TCRdb's D gene call, TRBD1, goes unchecked for lack of DNA. This CDR3 is CAISATQGAKAEAFF.